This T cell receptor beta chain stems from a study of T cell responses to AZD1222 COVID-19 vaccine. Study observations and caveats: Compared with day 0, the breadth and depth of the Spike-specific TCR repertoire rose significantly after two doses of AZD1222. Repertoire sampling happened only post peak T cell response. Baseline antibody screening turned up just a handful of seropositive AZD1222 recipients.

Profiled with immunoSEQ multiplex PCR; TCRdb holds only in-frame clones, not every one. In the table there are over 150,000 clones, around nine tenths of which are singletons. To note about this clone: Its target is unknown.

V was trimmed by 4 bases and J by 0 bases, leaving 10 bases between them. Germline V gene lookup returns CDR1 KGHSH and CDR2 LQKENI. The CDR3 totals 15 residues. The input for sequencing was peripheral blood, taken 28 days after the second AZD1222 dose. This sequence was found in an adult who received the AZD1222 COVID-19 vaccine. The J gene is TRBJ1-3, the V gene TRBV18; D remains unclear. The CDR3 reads CASSQAHSSGNTIYF. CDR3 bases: TGTGCCAGCTCACAAGCACACAGCTCTGGAAACACCATATATTTT.